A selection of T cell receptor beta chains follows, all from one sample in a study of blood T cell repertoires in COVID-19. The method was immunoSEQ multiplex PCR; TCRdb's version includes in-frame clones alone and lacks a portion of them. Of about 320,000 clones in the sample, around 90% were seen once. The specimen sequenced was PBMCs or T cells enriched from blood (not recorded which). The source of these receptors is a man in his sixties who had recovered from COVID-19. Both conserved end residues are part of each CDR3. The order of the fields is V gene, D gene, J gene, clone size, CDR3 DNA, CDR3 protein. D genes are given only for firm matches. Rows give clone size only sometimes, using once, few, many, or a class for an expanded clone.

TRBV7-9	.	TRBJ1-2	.	TGTGCCAGCAGCTTAGGGAGGGGATTTGCCTATGGCTACACCTTC	CASSLGRGFAYGYTF
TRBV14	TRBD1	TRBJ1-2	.	TGTGCCAGCAGCCAAGGCCCGGGACAGGGGCGATGGACCCCCTATGGCTACACCTTC	CASSQGPGQGRWTPYGYTF
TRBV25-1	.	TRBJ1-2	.	TGTGCCAGCAGTGAATCGATAACAGGGACATATGGCTACACCTTC	CASSESITGTYGYTF
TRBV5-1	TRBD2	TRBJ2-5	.	TGCGCCAGCAGCGTAGGACTAGCGGGATCGGAGACCCAGTACTTC	CASSVGLAGSETQYF
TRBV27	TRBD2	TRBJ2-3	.	TGTGCCAGCAGTTTCCGAACTAGCGGCCGAGAGGGGTGGGGCACAGATACGCAGTATTTT	CASSFRTSGREGWGTDTQYF
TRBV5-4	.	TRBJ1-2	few	TGTGCCAGCTCGACGGACACCACCCTCTATGGCTACACCTTC	CASSTDTTLYGYTF
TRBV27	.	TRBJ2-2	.	TGTGCCAGCAAACCGATAGCCGGGGAGCTGTTTTTT	CASKPIAGELFF
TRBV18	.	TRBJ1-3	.	TGTGCCAGCTCTCCGACAGTCAACTCTGGAAACACCATATATTTT	CASSPTVNSGNTIYF
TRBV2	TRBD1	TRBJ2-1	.	TGTGCCAGCAGTGAAGACAGGGGGCGTATCAATGAGCAGTTCTTC	CASSEDRGRINEQFF
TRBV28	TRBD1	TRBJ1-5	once	TGTGCCAGCAGTTCCCCAGGGGGGCTAGGGTATCAGCCCCAGCATTTT	CASSSPGGLGYQPQHF
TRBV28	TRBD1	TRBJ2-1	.	TGTGCCAGCAGTTTTGGGACAGGGTGGAATGAGCAGTTCTTC	CASSFGTGWNEQFF
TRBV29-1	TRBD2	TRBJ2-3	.	TGCAGCGTTGATGGGGCGGGAGGGCCATCAGATACGCAGTATTTT	CSVDGAGGPSDTQYF
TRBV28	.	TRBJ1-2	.	TGTGCCAGCAGCCTAACGGGGACACGGGGTAATGGCTACACCTTC	CASSLTGTRGNGYTF
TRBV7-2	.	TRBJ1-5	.	TGTGCCAGCAGCTTAAGACGAGGTCTATTGCAGCCCCAGCATTTT	CASSLRRGLLQPQHF
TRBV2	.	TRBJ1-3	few	TGTGCCAGCAGTGATGGTAGTTATGGAAACACCATATATTTT	CASSDGSYGNTIYF
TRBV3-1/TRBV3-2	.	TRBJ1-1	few	TGTGCCAGCAGCCAACCAGGGGCAGGGACTGAAGCTTTCTTT	CASSQPGAGTEAFF
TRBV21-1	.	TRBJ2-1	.	TGTGTAGGTAGCGGGAGGATAAATGAGCAGTTCTTC	CVGSGRINEQFF
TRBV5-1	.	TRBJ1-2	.	TGCGCCAGCAGCTTAAATTCAGGGGAAATCGCTGGCTACACCTTC	CASSLNSGEIAGYTF
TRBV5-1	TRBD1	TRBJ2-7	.	TGCGCCAGCAGGCGGGGGACAGGGGGGAGCCTCTCCTACGAGCAGTACTTC	CASRRGTGGSLSYEQYF
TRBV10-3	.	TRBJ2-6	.	TGTGCCATCAGGAGGGATCCCCTCTCTGGGGCCAACGTCCTGACTTTC	CAIRRDPLSGANVLTF
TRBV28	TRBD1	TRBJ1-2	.	TGTGCCAGCAGTGGACAGGGATTGGGGTATGGCTACACCTTC	CASSGQGLGYGYTF
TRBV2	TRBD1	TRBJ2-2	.	TGTGCCGGCAGGGGGCATTATGGCACCGGGGAGCTGTTTTTT	CAGRGHYGTGELFF
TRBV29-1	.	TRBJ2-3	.	TGCAGCGCGCGGCAGGCTAGCACAGATACGCAGTATTTT	CSARQASTDTQYF
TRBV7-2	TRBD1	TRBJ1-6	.	TGTGCCAGCAGCCCCCCTCCCGGGACAGCTTATTCACCCCTCCACTTT	CASSPPPGTAYSPLHF
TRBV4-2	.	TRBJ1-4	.	TGTGCCAGCAGCCGAAACTATGCCCCGGGACACGCTAATGAAAAACTGTTTTTT	CASSRNYAPGHANEKLFF
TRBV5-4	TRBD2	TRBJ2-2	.	TGTGCCAGCAGCTTAAAGACTAGCGGGAATAACGGGGAGCTGTTTTTT	CASSLKTSGNNGELFF
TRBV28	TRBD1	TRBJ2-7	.	TGTGCCAGCACTCTGACAGGGCTTAGCTCCTACGAGCAGTACTTC	CASTLTGLSSYEQYF
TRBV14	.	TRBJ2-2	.	TGTGCCAGCAGCCAAGAGGCGGGGTCGAACACCGGGGAGCTGTTTTTT	CASSQEAGSNTGELFF
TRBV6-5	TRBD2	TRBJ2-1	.	TGTGCCAGTGCGTGGGGGGGACTAGCGGACAATGAGCAGTTCTTC	CASAWGGLADNEQFF
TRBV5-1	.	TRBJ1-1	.	TGCGCCAGCAGCTTGGGAGGGGGTATGAACACTGAAGCTTTCTTT	CASSLGGGMNTEAFF
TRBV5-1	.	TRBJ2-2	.	TGCGCCAGCAGCTTGACTGGGCTTAGAAACACCGGGGAGCTGTTTTTT	CASSLTGLRNTGELFF
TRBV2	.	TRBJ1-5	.	TGTGCCAGCAGAAACGGACGGGAGAATCAGCCCCAGCATTTT	CASRNGRENQPQHF
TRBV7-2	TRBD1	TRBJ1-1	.	TGTGCCAGCAGCTTTTCCGGGACAGAAATTAAAGCTTTCTTT	CASSFSGTEIKAFF
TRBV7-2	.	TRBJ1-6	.	TGTGCCAGCAGCTTAGTCGGGCACCCGGACGGGGCACCCCTCCACTTT	CASSLVGHPDGAPLHF
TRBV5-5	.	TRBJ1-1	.	TGTGCCAGCTCCCTAGGTGAGGACACTGAAGCTTTCTTT	CASSLGEDTEAFF
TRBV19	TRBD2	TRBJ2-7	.	TGTGCCAGTAGCGGTCGGGCGGTAGCGGGAGATAACGAGCAGTACTTC	CASSGRAVAGDNEQYF
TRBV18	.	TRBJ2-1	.	TGTGCCAGCTCACCACCGTGGACTCCTCGAACCTACAATGAGCAGTTCTTC	CASSPPWTPRTYNEQFF
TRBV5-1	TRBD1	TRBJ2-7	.	TGCGCCAGCAGCGAGGGACAGGGGGCTTCCTACGAGCAGTACTTC	CASSEGQGASYEQYF
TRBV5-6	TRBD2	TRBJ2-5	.	TGTGCCAGCAGCTTGGCAGGGACTAGTTTGGAGACCCAGTACTTC	CASSLAGTSLETQYF
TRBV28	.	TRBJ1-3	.	TGTGCCAGCAGAGGGGCAGCGGGAAACACCATATATTTT	CASRGAAGNTIYF
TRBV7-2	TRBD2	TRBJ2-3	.	TGTGCCAGCAGCATGACTAGCGGGAGGGCCGGGGATACGCAGTATTTT	CASSMTSGRAGDTQYF
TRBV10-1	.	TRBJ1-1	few	TGCGCCAGCAGTGAGGGTCGGGATGTTGCTGAAGCTTTCTTT	CASSEGRDVAEAFF